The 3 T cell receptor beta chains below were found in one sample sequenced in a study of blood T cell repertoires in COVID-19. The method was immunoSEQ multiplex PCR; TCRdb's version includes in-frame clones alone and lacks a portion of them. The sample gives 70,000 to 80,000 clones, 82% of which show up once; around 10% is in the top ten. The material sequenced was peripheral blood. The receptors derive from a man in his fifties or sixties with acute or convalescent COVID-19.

CDR3 sequence: CSVEGPRSYEQYF. The CDR3 nucleotides read TGCAGCGTTGAAGGCCCGCGCTCCTACGAGCAGTACTTC. This chain links TRBV29-1 with TRBJ2-7; D is ambiguous. Germline V gene data show CDR1 as SQVTM and CDR2 as ANQGSEA. The CDR3 consists of 13 residues. V was shortened by 1 base and J by 0 bases, with 7 bases between the two germline ends.

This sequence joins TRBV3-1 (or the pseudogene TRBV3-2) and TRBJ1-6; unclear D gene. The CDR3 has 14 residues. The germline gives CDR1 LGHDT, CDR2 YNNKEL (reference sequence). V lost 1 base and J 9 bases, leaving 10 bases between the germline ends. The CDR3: CASSQAVGASPLHF. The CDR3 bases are TGTGCCAGCAGCCAAGCGGTGGGCGCTTCACCCCTCCACTTT.

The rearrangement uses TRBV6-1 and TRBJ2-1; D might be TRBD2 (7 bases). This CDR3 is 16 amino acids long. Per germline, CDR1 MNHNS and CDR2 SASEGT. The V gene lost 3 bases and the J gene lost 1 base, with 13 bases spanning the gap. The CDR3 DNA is TGTGCCAGCAGTGAGTCGGGGGGCGGGTCCTACAATGAGCAGTTCTTC. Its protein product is CASSESGGGSYNEQFF.